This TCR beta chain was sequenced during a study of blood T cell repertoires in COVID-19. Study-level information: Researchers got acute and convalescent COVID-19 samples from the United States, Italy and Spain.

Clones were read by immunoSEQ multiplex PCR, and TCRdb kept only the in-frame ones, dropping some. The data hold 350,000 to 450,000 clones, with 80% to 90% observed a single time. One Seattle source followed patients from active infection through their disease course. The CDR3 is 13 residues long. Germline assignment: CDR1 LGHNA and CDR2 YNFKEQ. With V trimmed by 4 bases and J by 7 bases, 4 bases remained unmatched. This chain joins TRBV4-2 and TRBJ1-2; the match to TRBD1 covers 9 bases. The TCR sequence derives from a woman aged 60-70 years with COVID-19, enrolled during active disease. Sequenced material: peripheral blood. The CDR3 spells CASSREDRGGYTF. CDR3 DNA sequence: TGTGCCAGCAGCCGAGAGGACAGGGGTGGCTACACCTTC.